Following are 27 T cell receptor beta chains from one sample sequenced in a study of identical twins. TCRdb passed the 5' RACE reads through MiXCR, listing each CDR3 protein once. The table has roughly 290,000 distinct CDR3 sequences, more than 8% seen once; the top ten hold 6% to 8.5%. The data were also submitted as part of a second study, on yellow fever vaccine responses in identical twins.

The sequenced sample consisted of CD8+ T cells sorted from blood. These receptor sequences come from a woman aged 18-29 years in good health.

J is TRBJ2-5 and V is TRBV25-1; TRBD2 matches at 11 bases. Losses at the gene ends were 7 bases for V and 4 bases for J; bases not matched to a gene: 8. This CDR3 contains 15 residues. CDR1 is MGHDK and CDR2 is SYGVNS in the germline V gene. The CDR3 loop reads CASNPPGTSGETQYF. In DNA, the CDR3 is TGTGCCAGCAACCCCCCCGGGACTAGCGGAGAGACCCAGTACTTC.

This chain connects TRBV11-2 to TRBJ2-2, with TRBD1 matching 7 bases. The germline gives CDR1 SGHAT, CDR2 FQNNGV. The CDR3 contains 15 residues. J lost 1 base, V lost 4 bases, and 3 bases had no gene match. The CDR3 here is CASSSGQRNTGELFF. The CDR3 region has the DNA TGTGCCAGCAGCTCGGGACAGAGGAACACCGGGGAGCTGTTTTTT.

This clonotype showed up just a few times. Germline and junction disagree at one end, which may indicate a read error. The chain is built from TRBV28 and TRBJ2-7; 14 bases line up with TRBD2. The CDR3 covers 19 residues. The V gene's germline CDR1 is MDHEN and CDR2 SYDVKM. CDR3 amino acids: CASSQKTGTSGSNPYEQYF. The CDR3 DNA follows: TGTGCGAGCAGCCAAAAAACCGGGACTAGCGGGAGTAACCCCTACGAGCAGTACTTC.

This clonotype was seen at least ten times. CDR3 loop: CATSDGSGANVLTF. CDR3 in DNA: TGTGCCACCAGTGATGGGTCCGGGGCCAACGTCCTGACTTTC. The chain employs TRBV24-1 and TRBJ2-6; D is ambiguous. Trimming shortened V by 3 bases and J by 4 bases, and 6 bases separated the two germline ends. Germline V gives CDR1 KGHDR, CDR2 SFDVKD. The CDR3 is 14 residues long.

This clonotype was counted between two and nine times. This chain uses TRBV5-1 with TRBJ1-1; no definite D call. The V gene's germline CDR1 is SGHRS and CDR2 YFSETQ. The CDR3 has 14 residues. The V gene lost 0 bases and the J gene lost 4 bases, with 10 bases spanning the gap. CDR3 sequence (DNA): TGCGCCAGCAGCTTGGAAGTGGTGGGCACTGAAGCTTTCTTT. It specifies CASSLEVVGTEAFF.

This clonotype was detected only a few times. The rearrangement links TRBV6-5 to TRBJ2-3, with D maybe TRBD1 (6 bases). Between the trimmed V and J ends, which lost 0 bases and 3 bases, there was a span of 13 bases. Germline V lookup: CDR1 MNHEY, CDR2 SVGAGI. The CDR3 spans 16 residues. CDR3 region: CASSYSRGRWTDTQYF. CDR3 DNA sequence: TGTGCCAGCAGTTACTCCAGGGGCCGGTGGACAGATACGCAGTATTTT.

This clonotype was recorded many times. A read error may account for a junction end that differs from germline. This chain links TRBV4-3 with TRBJ1-5; 10 bases line up with TRBD1. The CDR3 consists of 15 residues. Germline assignment: CDR1 LGHNA and CDR2 YSLEER. The CDR3 DNA is TGCGCCAGCAGTCAAGGGACAGGGGCCAATCAGCCCCAGCATTTT. Residues: CASSQGTGANQPQHF.

The gene calls are TRBV20-1 and TRBJ2-2; TRBD2 matches 10 bases. Germline V gives CDR1 DFQATT, CDR2 SNEGSKA (reference sequence). The CDR3 covers 14 residues. V was pared by 3 bases and J by 7 bases, with 5 bases of the junction left unmatched. The CDR3 nucleotides read TGCAGTGCTAGTCTAGCGGGAGTCTTCGGGGAGCTGTTTTTT. Translated: CSASLAGVFGELFF.

This clonotype occurred a few times. The V call is TRBV18, the J call TRBJ2-1; 8 bases agree with TRBD1. J lost 4 bases, V lost 3 bases, and 2 bases had no gene match. The CDR3 runs to 14 residues. Germline CDR1 is KGHSH and CDR2 is LQKENI. CDR3 in amino acids: CASSPGDRYNEQFF. The CDR3 DNA follows: TGTGCCAGCTCACCGGGGGACAGGTACAATGAGCAGTTCTTC. Filled out from reference TRBV18 and TRBJ2-1, the complete variable domain reads NAGVMQNPRHLVRRRGQEARLRCSPMKGHSHVYWYRQLPEEGLKFMVYLQKENIIDESGMPKERFSAEFPKEGPSILRIQQVVRGDSAAYFCASSPGDRYNEQFFGPGTRLTVL.

Points on this clonotype: Possible read error: a much larger clone is one base away. The chain is built from TRBV7-3 and TRBJ2-1, with a tentative D call TRBD2 (6 bases). Looked up from germline, CDR1 is SGHTA and CDR2 is FQGTGA. The CDR3 has 14 amino acids. Written as DNA, the CDR3 is TGTGCCATCAGCAATACCGGCTGGCGGGGTGAGCAGTTCTTC. It is translated as CAISNTGWRGEQFF.

A few counts support this clonotype. This chain joins TRBV7-3 and TRBJ2-3; D is uncertain. This CDR3 contains 13 residues. Germline V gives CDR1 SGHTA, CDR2 FQGTGA. V was clipped by 5 bases and J by 2 bases, with 8 bases between them. The CDR3 DNA sequence: TGTGCCAGCAGCACGGACCTCACAGATACGCAGTATTTT. Translated, it gives CASSTDLTDTQYF.

This clonotype was detected many times. The chain has TRBV6-1 and TRBJ2-7; TRBD1 matches 10 bases. CDR1 is MNHNS, CDR2 SASEGT, per germline. V dropped 4 bases and J dropped 1; count of bases not matched to a gene: 4. This CDR3 region has 15 residues. In DNA form, the CDR3 reads TGTGCCAGCAGTGGAGGGACAGGGGTGTCCTACGAGCAGTACTTC. Protein sequence: CASSGGTGVSYEQYF.

This clonotype was seen a handful of times. The rearrangement joins TRBV18 to TRBJ2-5; no definite D call. Germline CDR1 KGHSH, CDR2 LQKENI. V was clipped by 3 bases and J by 4 bases, with 18 bases between them. The CDR3 is 16 residues long. In DNA, the CDR3 is TGTGCCAGCTCACCTACTGATGGACGCAATCGAGAGACCCAGTACTTC. It translates to CASSPTDGRNRETQYF.

The sample holds a few counts of this clonotype. The chain employs TRBV4-3 and TRBJ2-1; 7 positions agree with TRBD1. Germline trimming cut 2 bases from V and 2 bases from J; bases unmatched to any gene: 3. Germline CDR1 reads LGHNA; CDR2 reads YSLEER. The CDR3 extends over 15 amino acids. In DNA, the CDR3 is TGCGCCAGCAGCCAACGACAGGGACCCTACAATGAGCAGTTCTTC. Its protein is CASSQRQGPYNEQFF.

This clonotype has just a few counts. The J gene is TRBJ2-7, the V gene TRBV27; 9 bases match TRBD1. The CDR3 totals 15 residues. V shed 5 bases, J shed 5 bases, and the junction held 10 bases outside the gene matches. The germline CDR1 and CDR2 sequences are MNHEY and SMNVEV (reference sequence). As DNA, the CDR3 is TGTGCCAGCAGTGCCCGGGACAGGGTGCTCCACGAGCAGTACTTC. Translated: CASSARDRVLHEQYF.

The chain uses TRBV19 and TRBJ1-2; D is unclear. There are 10 residues in the CDR3. Per the germline V gene, CDR1 is LNHDA and CDR2 is SQIVND (reference sequence). V was clipped by 6 bases and J by 5 bases, with 4 bases between them. The CDR3 nucleotides are TGTGCCAGTAGAGAGTATGGCTACACCTTC. It specifies CASREYGYTF.

In this sample, this clonotype turned up a few times. CDR3 amino acids: CASSSGVEGFPEAFF. The CDR3 DNA is TGTGCCAGCAGTTCAGGAGTGGAGGGATTTCCTGAAGCTTTCTTT. The chain combines TRBV28 with TRBJ1-1; D call uncertain. Per the germline V gene, CDR1 is MDHEN and CDR2 is SYDVKM. Between the trimmed V and J ends, which lost 4 bases and 6 bases, there was a span of 18 bases. The CDR3 runs to 15 residues.

This clonotype came up a few times. The V call is TRBV5-1, the J call TRBJ2-1, with TRBD2 matching 12 bases. This CDR3 is built from 16 residues. Losses at the gene ends were 1 base for V and 7 bases for J; bases not matched to a gene: 6. Germline-derived CDR1 and CDR2 are SGHRS and YFSETQ. The CDR3 here is CASSLFLAGGPNEQFF. CDR3 nucleotides: TGCGCCAGCAGCTTGTTTCTAGCGGGAGGGCCGAATGAGCAGTTCTTC.

This clonotype was observed many times. The J gene is TRBJ2-5, the V gene TRBV7-8; D is unresolved. The V end was cut by 5 bases, the J end by 3 bases, with 10 bases between. Germline CDR1 reads SGHVS; CDR2 reads FQNEAQ. The CDR3 runs 13 residues. The CDR3, as DNA: TGTGCCAGCAGCCCTGCAATGGAAGAGACCCAGTACTTC. It is translated as CASSPAMEETQYF.

A few counts support this clonotype. The rearrangement joins TRBV7-8 to TRBJ1-3; TRBD1 is a possible D gene (5 bases). This CDR3 is 14 amino acids long. Looked up from germline, CDR1 is SGHVS and CDR2 is FQNEAQ. With 4 bases removed from V and 3 bases from J, the gap between germline ends came to 10 bases. The CDR3, as DNA: TGTGCCAGCAGCTCGGGACTGGGTGGAAACACCATATATTTT. Encoded protein: CASSSGLGGNTIYF.

This clonotype was counted at least ten times. V gene TRBV5-1 combines with J gene TRBJ2-2; D gene uncertain. Trimming pared 4 bases from V and 8 bases from J, leaving 9 bases between. The CDR3 is 12 amino acids. Germline CDR1 SGHRS, CDR2 YFSETQ. CDR3: CASSPTSGELFF. The CDR3, as DNA: TGCGCCAGCAGCCCCACCTCGGGGGAGCTGTTTTTT.

This clonotype was seen many times. This chain joins TRBV4-1 and TRBJ2-1; perhaps TRBD2 as D (6 bases). The CDR3 runs 12 residues. V lost 8 bases to trimming and J lost 6 bases, with 11 bases between them. Per the germline V gene, CDR1 is MGHRA and CDR2 is YSYEKL. Here the CDR3 reads CASLGGRNEQFF. CDR3 nucleotides: TGCGCCAGCTTGGGGGGTCGCAATGAGCAGTTCTTC.

This clonotype came up many times. The V call is TRBV25-1, the J call TRBJ2-3; no definite D call. Germline-derived CDR1 and CDR2 are MGHDK and SYGVNS. This CDR3 region has 14 residues. Trimming pared 8 bases from V and 2 bases from J, leaving 14 bases between. The CDR3 protein is CASSPHKNTDTQYF. As DNA, the CDR3 is TGTGCCAGCTCCCCACATAAAAACACAGATACGCAGTATTTT.

The chain has TRBV3-1 and TRBJ2-5; perhaps TRBD2 as D (6 bases). The ends were cut back, 0 bases at V and 4 bases at J, with 15 bases in the middle. This CDR3 comprises 16 residues. Looked up from germline, CDR1 is LGHDT and CDR2 is YNNKEL (reference sequence). In DNA form, the CDR3 reads TGTGCCAGCAGCCAAGATCCGCGGGGAGGCATAGAGACCCAGTACTTC. Its protein is CASSQDPRGGIETQYF.

This clonotype was counted ten times or more. The chain is built from TRBV29-1 and TRBJ2-5, with D hard to call. Germline values: CDR1 SQVTM, CDR2 ANQGSEA. The V and J ends lost 4 bases and 5 bases respectively, with 14 bases between them. CDR3 length equals 13 residues. The CDR3 is CSVVPVFGETQYF. As DNA, the CDR3 is TGCAGCGTTGTCCCCGTCTTCGGGGAGACCCAGTACTTC.

V and J are TRBV15 and TRBJ2-3; D may correspond to TRBD1 or TRBD2 (5 bases each). Between the trimmed V and J ends, which lost 2 bases and 2 bases, there was a span of 11 bases. This CDR3 comprises 15 residues. Germline CDR1 is LNHNV and CDR2 is YYDKDF (reference sequence). CDR3 amino acids: CATSRRADNTDTQYF. CDR3 nucleotide sequence: TGTGCCACCAGCAGAAGAGCGGACAACACAGATACGCAGTATTTT.

This clonotype was observed at least ten times. The chain couples TRBV6-1 to TRBJ1-5; D is unresolved. V shed 1 base and J shed 3 bases, with 10 bases lying between them. CDR1 and CDR2 from the germline V gene are MNHNS and SASEGT. CDR3 length equals 15 residues. DNA for the CDR3: TGTGCCAGCAGTGAAGAACTTATCACCAATCAGCCCCAGCATTTT. This codes for CASSEELITNQPQHF.